The 18 T cell receptor beta chains presented below share a single source sample, sequenced in a study of T-cell reconstitution after alpha-beta-depleted transplantation in children. Preparation of the TCRbeta library used unique molecular identifiers. TCRdb itself ran the PCR reads through MiXCR, one entry per CDR3 protein. The sample consists of thousands of distinct CDR3 sequences, about 16% of them appearing once. This specimen consisted of PBMCs, mostly from graft donor cells, obtained 180 days after TCRalphabeta/CD19-depleted stem cell transplant. The source is a patient aged 2-10 years who had a stem cell transplant for inherited bone marrow failure, so the T cells may come from the graft donor.

This clonotype was counted many times. V gene TRBV5-1 combines with J gene TRBJ2-7; possibly TRBD2 for D (6 bases). The CDR3 totals 14 residues. Germline CDR1 SGHRS, CDR2 YFSETQ. The V end lost 4 bases, the J end lost 1 base, and 12 bases lay between the germline ends. The CDR3 is CASSPPGGSYEQYF. Here the CDR3 DNA reads TGCGCCAGCAGCCCACCCGGGGGATCCTACGAGCAGTACTTC.

This clonotype was recorded at least ten times. This sequence joins TRBV5-1 and TRBJ2-1; 8 nucleotides align to TRBD2. This CDR3 contains 12 residues. The junction had 3 bases not matched to a gene; V was cut back by 5 bases and J by 8 bases. CDR1 SGHRS and CDR2 YFSETQ come from the germline V gene. In DNA, the CDR3 is TGCGCCAGCAGTGGGACTAGACATGAGCAGTTCTTC. It yields the protein CASSGTRHEQFF.

This chain connects TRBV28 to TRBJ1-4; 7 nucleotides match TRBD1. Trimming took 7 bases from V and 8 from J; bases not matched to a gene: 13. This CDR3 is built from 15 residues. Germline loops: CDR1 MDHEN, CDR2 SYDVKM. CDR3 nucleotides: TGTGCCAGCATGACAGGGACGGGCTTTCGGGAAAAACTGTTTTTT. Translation: CASMTGTGFREKLFF.

The table lists this clonotype with many counts. The V and J genes are TRBV5-1 and TRBJ2-1; 10 bases line up with TRBD2. Germline assignment: CDR1 SGHRS and CDR2 YFSETQ. Trimming removed 1 base from V and 4 bases from J; junction bases left unmatched: 2. CDR3 length: 15 amino acids. The CDR3 reads CASSLLAGVYNEQFF. The DNA for the CDR3 is TGCGCCAGCAGCTTGCTAGCGGGAGTATACAATGAGCAGTTCTTC.

This rearrangement joins TRBV20-1 to TRBJ2-5; TRBD1 is a possible D gene (6 bases). The CDR3 spans 14 residues. Per the germline V gene, CDR1 is DFQATT and CDR2 is SNEGSKA (reference sequence). CDR3 region: CSGAQGPGGETQYF. CDR3 coding DNA: TGCAGCGGGGCCCAGGGGCCGGGCGGGGAGACCCAGTACTTC.

This clonotype appeared many times. The genes are TRBV18 and TRBJ2-6, with D perhaps TRBD1 (7 bases). The CDR3 runs to 15 residues. Trimming shortened V by 6 bases and J by 2 bases, and 11 bases separated the two germline ends. Germline loops: CDR1 KGHSH, CDR2 LQKENI. The CDR3 bases are TGTGCCAGCTCCCAGGGGGGTCCTGGGGCCAACGTCCTGACTTTC. This gives the protein CASSQGGPGANVLTF.

This clonotype was seen at least ten times. The V and J genes are TRBV28 and TRBJ1-1; 9 nucleotides line up with TRBD1. V lost 5 bases, J lost 3 bases, and 13 bases stayed unmatched. Germline CDR1 reads MDHEN; CDR2 reads SYDVKM. This CDR3 spans 17 amino acids. CDR3 in amino acids: CASSGRDRAGEYTEAFF. CDR3 sequence (DNA): TGTGCCAGCAGTGGCCGGGACAGGGCAGGAGAATACACTGAAGCTTTCTTT. Based on the CDR3 plus reference TRBV28 and TRBJ1-1, the full variable domain is DVKVTQSSRYLVKRTGEKVFLECVQDMDHENMFWYRQDPGLGLRLIYFSYDVKMKEKGDIPEGYSVSREKKERFSLILESASTNQTSMYLCASSGRDRAGEYTEAFFGQGTRLTVV.

This clonotype was detected ten times or more. The genes are TRBV3-1 and TRBJ2-7; the match to TRBD2 covers 11 bases. V dropped 4 bases and J dropped 5; count of bases not matched to a gene: 4. This CDR3 comprises 14 residues. CDR1 is LGHDT and CDR2 is YNNKEL in the germline V gene (reference sequence). The CDR3 DNA reads as TGTGCCAGCAGCCTAGCGGGAGGGGACCACGAGCAGTACTTC. Encoded protein: CASSLAGGDHEQYF.

This clonotype was seen at least ten times. This rearrangement joins TRBV7-2 to TRBJ2-3; 8 bases agree with TRBD2. V gave up 4 bases and J gave up 0 bases; unmatched junction bases: 9. In germline, CDR1 is SGHTA, CDR2 FQGNSA. The CDR3 is 17 residues long. In nucleotides, the CDR3 is TGTGCCAGCAGCTCCCTGACTAGCGCGCCTAGCACAGATACGCAGTATTTT. Translating it yields CASSSLTSAPSTDTQYF.

The sample holds many counts of this clonotype. The chain has TRBV7-9 and TRBJ2-1, with 11 nucleotides matching TRBD2. This CDR3 is built from 15 residues. Germline V lookup: CDR1 SEHNR, CDR2 FQNEAQ (reference sequence). J gave up 10 bases and V 3 bases, and 8 bases lay outside the gene matches. As DNA, the CDR3 is TGTGCCAGCAGCTTTAGCGGGGGGGCTAGGTTCGAGCAGTTCTTC. Translation gives CASSFSGGARFEQFF.

As for this clonotype: Given a much more abundant clone one base away, this may be a read error. The rearrangement joins TRBV20-1 to TRBJ2-5; D is perhaps TRBD2 (5 bases). Germline V gene data show CDR1 as DFQATT and CDR2 as SNEGSKA (reference sequence). This CDR3 has 13 amino acids. V was trimmed by 8 bases and J by 3 bases, leaving 16 bases between them. The DNA for the CDR3 is TGCAGTACCCTTTTTTGGGGAGAAGAGACCCAGTACTTC. It translates to CSTLFWGEETQYF.

The gene calls are TRBV3-1 and TRBJ2-7; 10 bases fit TRBD1. Germline V gene lookup returns CDR1 LGHDT and CDR2 YNNKEL (reference sequence). There are 18 residues in the CDR3. V shed 8 bases and J 0 bases; nucleotides not matched to a gene: 16. The CDR3 is CASCRDRGRDGTSYEQYF. As DNA, the CDR3 is TGTGCCAGCTGCAGGGACAGGGGTCGGGACGGGACCTCCTACGAGCAGTACTTC.

This clonotype was seen ten or more times. The V and J genes are TRBV20-1 and TRBJ1-2; 7 nucleotides line up with TRBD1. Germline CDR1 DFQATT, CDR2 SNEGSKA (reference sequence). V lost 8 bases and J lost 8; bases outside the gene matches: 8. CDR3 size: 11 residues. CDR3 sequence reads: CSTTFRGGYTF. The CDR3 nucleotides are TGCAGTACCACATTCAGGGGGGGCTACACCTTC.

This rearrangement joins TRBV6-5 to TRBJ2-1; 9 bases align to TRBD2. Losses at the gene ends were 0 bases for V and 4 bases for J; bases not matched to a gene: 4. The CDR3 extends over 16 amino acids. Germline V CDR1 and CDR2: MNHEY, SVGAGI. The CDR3 loop reads CASSYSKRGAYNEQFF. CDR3 DNA sequence: TGTGCCAGCAGTTACTCGAAGCGGGGGGCATACAATGAGCAGTTCTTC.

This clonotype was detected ten times or more. This chain's CDR3 is CSATEQVQETQYF. The CDR3 region has the DNA TGCAGTGCTACAGAACAGGTCCAAGAGACCCAGTACTTC. This chain uses TRBV20-1 with TRBJ2-5; D possibly corresponds to TRBD1 (5 bases). V gave up 4 bases and J gave up 1 base, with 10 bases separating them. Per the germline V gene, CDR1 is DFQATT and CDR2 is SNEGSKA (reference sequence). This CDR3 has 13 residues.

In its sample, this clonotype was seen many times. The V call is TRBV29-1, the J call TRBJ2-7; no clear D. V lost 4 bases and J 3 bases, leaving 7 bases between the germline ends. From germline, CDR1 is SQVTM and CDR2 ANQGSEA. The CDR3 is made up of 11 amino acids. CDR3 protein: CSVVFLYEQYF. CDR3 bases: TGCAGCGTTGTCTTCCTCTACGAGCAGTACTTC.

This clonotype has at least ten counts. The rearrangement links TRBV7-2 to TRBJ2-5, with 8 bases identical to TRBD2. This CDR3 is built from 17 residues. In germline, CDR1 is SGHTA, CDR2 FQGNSA. J gave up 5 bases and V 1 base, and 12 bases lay outside the gene matches. Written as DNA, the CDR3 is TGTGCCAGCAGCTTAGGGGGGCGGGGCAGCGGGAGTGAGACCCAGTACTTC. Translating gives CASSLGGRGSGSETQYF.

The V gene is TRBV9, the J gene TRBJ2-7; D is perhaps TRBD2 (5 bases). This CDR3 spans 14 amino acids. Trimming stripped 4 bases from V and 1 base from J, with 12 bases between. Per the germline V gene, CDR1 is SGDLS and CDR2 is YYNGEE. Written as DNA, the CDR3 is TGTGCCAGCAGCCAACGACTACTGTCCTACGAGCAGTACTTC. It yields the protein CASSQRLLSYEQYF.